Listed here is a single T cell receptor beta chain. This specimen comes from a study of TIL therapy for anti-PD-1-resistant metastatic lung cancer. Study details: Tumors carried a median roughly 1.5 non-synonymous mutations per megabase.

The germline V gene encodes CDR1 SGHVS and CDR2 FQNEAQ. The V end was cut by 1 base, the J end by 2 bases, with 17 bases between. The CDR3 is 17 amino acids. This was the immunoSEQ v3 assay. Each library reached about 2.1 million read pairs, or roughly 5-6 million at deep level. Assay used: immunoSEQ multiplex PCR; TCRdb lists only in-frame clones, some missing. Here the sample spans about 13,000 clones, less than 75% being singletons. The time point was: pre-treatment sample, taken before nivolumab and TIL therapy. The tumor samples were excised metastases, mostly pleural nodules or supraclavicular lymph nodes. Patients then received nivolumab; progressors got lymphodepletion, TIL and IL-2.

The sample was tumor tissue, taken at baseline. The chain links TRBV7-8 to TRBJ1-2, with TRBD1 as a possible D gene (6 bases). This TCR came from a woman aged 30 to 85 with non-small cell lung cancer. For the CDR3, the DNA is TGTGCCAGCAGCTTAGTTTATAGGACGACAGGAAACTATGGCTACACCTTC. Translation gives CASSLVYRTTGNYGYTF.